A selection of T cell receptor beta chains follows, all from one sample in a study of blood T cell repertoires in COVID-19. Assay: immunoSEQ multiplex PCR; the TCRdb copy retains only in-frame clones and omits some. This table has about 370,000 clones, 89% appearing once. The sample comprised peripheral blood. The receptors were gathered from a woman in her twenties or thirties with COVID-19, enrolled during active disease. Each CDR3 is given with its conserved first and last residue. Fields, in order: V gene, D gene, CDR3 protein. D genes are given only for firm matches.

TRBV4-3 | . | CASSQTGTDTQYF
TRBV27 | TRBD1 | CASSYRSGTGFTYEQYF
TRBV2 | . | CASPRDLNTEAFF
TRBV5-6 | . | CASSARLSSYNSPLHF
TRBV5-8 | TRBD2 | CASSGGLAGYNEQFF
TRBV28 | . | CASSSRGGNTEAFF
TRBV7-8 | . | CASSLVTRQVGSGYGYTF
TRBV29-1 | . | CSVERSQETQYF
TRBV28 | . | CAIPRTPYGYTF
TRBV7-8 | . | CATGGFSTDTQYF